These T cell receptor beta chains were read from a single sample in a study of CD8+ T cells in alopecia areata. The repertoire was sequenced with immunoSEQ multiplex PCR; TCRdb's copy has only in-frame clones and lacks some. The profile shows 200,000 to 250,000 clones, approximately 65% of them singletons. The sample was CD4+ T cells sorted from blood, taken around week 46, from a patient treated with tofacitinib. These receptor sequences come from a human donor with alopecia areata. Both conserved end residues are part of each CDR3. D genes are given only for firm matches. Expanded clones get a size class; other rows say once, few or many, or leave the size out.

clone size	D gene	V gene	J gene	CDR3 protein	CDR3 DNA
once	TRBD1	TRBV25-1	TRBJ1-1	CASIRTGALRTEAFF	TGTGCCAGCATCAGGACAGGGGCTCTGAGGACTGAAGCTTTCTTT
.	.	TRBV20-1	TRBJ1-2	CSARDAGYTF	TGCAGTGCTAGAGATGCGGGCTACACCTTC
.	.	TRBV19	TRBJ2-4	CASTWGAQNIQYF	TGTGCCAGTACATGGGGGGCTCAAAACATTCAGTACTTC
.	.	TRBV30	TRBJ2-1	CAWRGYGSNYNEQFF	TGTGCCTGGAGGGGATATGGCAGTAATTACAATGAGCAGTTCTTC
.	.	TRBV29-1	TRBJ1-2	CSVEDLAPGNYGYTF	TGCAGCGTTGAAGATCTTGCGCCAGGGAACTATGGCTACACCTTC
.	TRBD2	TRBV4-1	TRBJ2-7	CASSNQPGLAYYEQYF	TGCGCCAGCAGTAATCAACCGGGACTAGCGTACTACGAGCAGTACTTC
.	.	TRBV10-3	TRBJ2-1	CAISEVRGEQFF	TGTGCCATCAGTGAGGTCAGGGGCGAGCAGTTCTTC
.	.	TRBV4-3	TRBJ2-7	CASSQDPRAPYEQYF	TGCGCCAGCAGCCAAGATCCCCGGGCCCCATACGAGCAGTACTTC
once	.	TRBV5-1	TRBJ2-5	CASSLFQTQETQYF	TGCGCCAGCAGCTTGTTTCAGACCCAAGAGACCCAGTACTTC
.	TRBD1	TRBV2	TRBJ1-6	CASRARDRGFSYNSPLHF	TGTGCCAGCAGAGCGAGGGACAGGGGTTTCTCCTATAATTCACCCCTCCACTTT
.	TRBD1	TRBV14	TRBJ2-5	CASSQGTGQVRQETQYF	TGTGCCAGCAGCCAAGGGACAGGGCAAGTACGCCAAGAGACCCAGTACTTC
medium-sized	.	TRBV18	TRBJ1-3	CASSPLASGNTIYF	TGTGCCAGCTCACCACTGGCTTCTGGAAACACCATATATTTT
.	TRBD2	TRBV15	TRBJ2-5	CATSLAGAPPETQYF	TGTGCCACCAGCTTAGCGGGGGCCCCCCCAGAGACCCAGTACTTC
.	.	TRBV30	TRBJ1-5	CAWSVGGGRQPQHF	TGTGCCTGGAGTGTAGGTGGGGGCCGTCAGCCCCAGCATTTT
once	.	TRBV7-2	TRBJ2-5	CASSFVLETQYF	TGTGCCAGCAGCTTCGTCTTAGAGACCCAGTACTTC
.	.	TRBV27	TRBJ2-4	CASSFTRSPIQYF	TGTGCCAGCAGTTTCACCAGGTCGCCTATTCAGTACTTC
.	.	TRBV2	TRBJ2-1	CASSEGSNEQFF	TGTGCCAGCAGTGAAGGATCAAATGAGCAGTTCTTC
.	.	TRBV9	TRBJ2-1	CASSVRANEQFF	TGTGCCAGCAGCGTCAGGGCGAATGAGCAGTTCTTC
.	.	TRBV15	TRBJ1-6	CATSRESPISSPLHF	TGTGCCACCAGCAGAGAGAGTCCTATTTCGTCACCCCTCCACTTT
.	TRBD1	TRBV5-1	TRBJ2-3	CASSLGTGGLDTQYF	TGCGCCAGCTCCCTAGGGACAGGGGGTTTAGATACGCAGTATTTT
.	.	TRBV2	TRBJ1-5	CASRGVSNQPQHF	TGTGCCAGCAGGGGTGTGAGCAATCAGCCCCAGCATTTT
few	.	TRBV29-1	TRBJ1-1	CSALRTVNTEAFF	TGCAGCGCTTTACGGACGGTGAACACTGAAGCTTTCTTT
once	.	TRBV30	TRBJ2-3	CAWSWGQGSLDTQYF	TGTGCCTGGAGTTGGGGGCAGGGGTCCTTGGATACGCAGTATTTT
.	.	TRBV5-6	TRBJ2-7	CASSLMISGYEQYF	TGTGCCAGCAGCCTGATGATCTCGGGATACGAGCAGTACTTC
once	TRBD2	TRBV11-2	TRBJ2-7	CASRDPGLAGGSYEQYF	TGTGCCAGCAGGGATCCGGGACTAGCGGGGGGCTCCTACGAGCAGTACTTC
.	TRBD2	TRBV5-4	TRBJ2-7	CASSPRGGNEQYF	TGTGCCAGCAGCCCACGGGGGGGAAACGAGCAGTACTTC
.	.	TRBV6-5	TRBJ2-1	CASSYSKGYNEQFF	TGTGCCAGCAGTTACTCGAAGGGCTACAATGAGCAGTTCTTC
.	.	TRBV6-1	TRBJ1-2	CASSERRAEEGYTF	TGTGCCAGCAGTGAAAGGCGGGCAGAAGAGGGCTACACCTTC
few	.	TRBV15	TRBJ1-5	CATSREGGSQPQHF	TGTGCCACCAGCAGAGAGGGGGGTAGCCAGCCCCAGCATTTT
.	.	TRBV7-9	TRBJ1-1	CASSNREAPEAFF	TGTGCCAGCAGTAACAGGGAGGCCCCTGAAGCTTTCTTT
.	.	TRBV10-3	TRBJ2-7	CAGAQGISYEQYF	TGTGCCGGCGCGCAGGGTATTTCCTACGAGCAGTACTTC
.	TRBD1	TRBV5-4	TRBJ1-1	CASSGTPTGTGPLSTEAFF	TGTGCCAGCAGCGGAACTCCAACTGGGACAGGCCCCTTAAGCACTGAAGCTTTCTTT
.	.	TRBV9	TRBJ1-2	CASSEIAGSSGGYTF	TGTGCCAGCAGCGAAATCGCCGGGTCCTCGGGGGGCTACACCTTC
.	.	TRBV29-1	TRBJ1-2	CSASGADGYTF	TGCAGCGCATCAGGGGCCGATGGCTACACCTTC
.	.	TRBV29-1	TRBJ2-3	CSVAVMGADTQYF	TGCAGCGTTGCTGTCATGGGGGCAGATACGCAGTATTTT
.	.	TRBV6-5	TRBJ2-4	CASSRRLAKNIQYF	TGTGCCAGCAGTCGAAGATTAGCCAAAAACATTCAGTACTTC
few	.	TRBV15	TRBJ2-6	CATRRQGKHSGANVLTF	TGTGCCACCAGGCGCCAGGGGAAACACTCTGGGGCCAACGTCCTGACTTTC
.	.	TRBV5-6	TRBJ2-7	CASSRQYRGATYEQYF	TGTGCCAGCAGCCGTCAATATCGAGGGGCTACCTACGAGCAGTACTTC
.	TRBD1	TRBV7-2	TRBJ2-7	CASSLAPSGQGMGEQYF	TGTGCCAGCAGCTTAGCCCCCTCGGGACAGGGTATGGGCGAGCAGTACTTC
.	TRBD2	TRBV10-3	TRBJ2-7	CASMSSGGDEQYF	TGTGCCAGCATGTCTAGCGGGGGTGACGAGCAGTACTTC
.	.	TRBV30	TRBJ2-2	CAWTPGNTGELFF	TGTGCCTGGACCCCAGGGAACACCGGGGAGCTGTTTTTT
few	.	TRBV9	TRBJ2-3	CASSDSASIDTQYF	TGTGCCAGCAGCGATAGCGCATCTATAGATACGCAGTATTTT
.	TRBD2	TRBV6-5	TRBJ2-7	CASSSTSGGTYEQYF	TGTGCCAGCAGCTCGACTAGCGGGGGGACCTACGAGCAGTACTTC
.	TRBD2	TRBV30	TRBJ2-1	CAWSLLAGGEQFF	TGTGCCTGGAGTCTCCTAGCGGGGGGTGAGCAGTTCTTC
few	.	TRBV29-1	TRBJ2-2	CSVGLGTTGELFF	TGCAGCGTTGGTCTGGGGACCACCGGGGAGCTGTTTTTT
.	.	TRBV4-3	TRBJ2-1	CASSQETAGPYNEQFF	TGCGCCAGCAGCCAAGAAACGGCGGGCCCCTACAATGAGCAGTTCTTC
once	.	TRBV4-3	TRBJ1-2	CASSHTTDTYGYTF	TGCGCCAGCAGCCATACCACCGATACCTATGGCTACACCTTC
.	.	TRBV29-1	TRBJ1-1	CSVERQLMNTEAFF	TGCAGCGTTGAAAGACAGCTCATGAACACTGAAGCTTTCTTT
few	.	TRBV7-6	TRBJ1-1	CASSPLEGYAFF	TGTGCCAGCAGCCCGCTAGAGGGGTATGCTTTCTTT
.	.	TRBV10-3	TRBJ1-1	CAISDSRGNTEAFF	TGTGCCATCAGTGATTCCAGGGGGAACACTGAAGCTTTCTTT
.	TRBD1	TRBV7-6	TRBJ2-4	CASSLGRDRGTKNIQYF	TGTGCCAGCAGCTTGGGTCGAGACAGGGGGACAAAAAACATTCAGTACTTC
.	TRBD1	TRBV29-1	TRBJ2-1	CSVGRDRGPYEQFF	TGCAGCGTTGGGCGGGACAGGGGTCCGTATGAGCAGTTCTTC
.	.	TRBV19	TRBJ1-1	CASSTNSGPSSEAFF	TGTGCCAGTAGTACCAACTCGGGGCCATCCAGTGAAGCTTTCTTT